The clone carrying this T cell receptor beta chain came up a few times. The assay was immunoSEQ multiplex PCR, and TCRdb's table has in-frame clones only and misses some. This sample has 85,000 to 110,000 clones, with around 94% found just once. This sample is drawn from a study of T cell changes during pregnancy in multiple sclerosis. Germline V CDR1 and CDR2: MNHNS, SASEGT. This CDR3 has 10 amino acids. V lost 6 bases, J lost 7 bases, and 3 bases lay in between. This receptor was taken from a female donor with multiple sclerosis, enrolled in a pregnancy study. The sequencing here drew on peripheral blood, taken after pregnancy. The chain carries TRBV6-1 and TRBJ2-2; D not resolved. CDR3 bases: TGTGCCAGCAGCCGCGGGGAGCTGTTTTTT. Protein: CASSRGELFF.